This T cell receptor (beta chain) was identified during a study of blood T cell repertoires in COVID-19. Study overall: The study drew acute and convalescent COVID-19 samples from the United States, Italy and Spain. The cDNA or gDNA used as material had been derived from T cells, B-cell-depleted T cells, or PBMCs.

Germline V gene lookup returns CDR1 DFQATT and CDR2 SNEGSKA (reference sequence). Trimming took off 3 bases at V and 7 bases at J, with 10 bases between the two ends. The CDR3 has 11 residues. Original handling: It was from reference gene primer amplification that nucleated cell counts were estimated. The repertoire was sequenced with immunoSEQ multiplex PCR; TCRdb's copy has only in-frame clones and lacks some. V and J calls and clone size are copied from that table; D and trimming were computed from the DNA. The sample includes some 18,000 clones, roughly 90% seen only once; the top ten take about 16%.

What was sequenced was peripheral blood. The clonotype was recovered from a human donor in a cohort sampled during active COVID-19. The chain has TRBV20-1 and TRBJ2-7, with D unclear. The CDR3 DNA reads TGCAGTGCTAGTGCTGTTCCTGAGCAGTACTTC. Translated, it gives CSASAVPEQYF.